A few counts support the clone carrying this T cell receptor beta chain. Its specificity is not known. The data belong to a study of T cells after yellow fever vaccination. Study summary: Fractions containing few cells were prepared with SMART-Seq v4 Ultra Low Input.

Findings and limits, study-wide: Although most clonotypes did not, a small share appeared in both CD4 and CD8 compartments. Weaker in magnitude, the secondary response showed a faster peak on day 5 versus 15.

TCRdb re-called the 5' RACE reads through MiXCR, storing one row per CDR3 protein. The table has about 320,000 distinct CDR3 sequences, 12% seen once. Sequenced here: CD4+ T cells sorted from PBMCs, sampled 15 days after the yellow fever booster vaccination. This TCR derives from a man younger than 35 who received the YFV17D yellow fever vaccine.

The CDR3 here is CASGVDSHAEQFF. CDR3 in DNA: TGTGCTAGCGGGGTGGACTCCCATGCTGAGCAGTTCTTC. The chain combines TRBV7-7 with TRBJ2-1, with TRBD2 matching over 8 bases. CDR3 size: 13 residues. Germline V CDR1 and CDR2: SSHAT, FNYEAQ (reference sequence). Using reference TRBV7-7 and TRBJ2-1 for the parts outside the CDR3, the full variable domain is GAGVSQSPRYKVTKRGQDVTLRCDPISSHATLYWYQQALGQGPEFLTYFNYEAQPDKSGLPSDRFSAERPEGSISTLTIQRTEQRDSAMYRCASGVDSHAEQFFGPGTRLTVL.